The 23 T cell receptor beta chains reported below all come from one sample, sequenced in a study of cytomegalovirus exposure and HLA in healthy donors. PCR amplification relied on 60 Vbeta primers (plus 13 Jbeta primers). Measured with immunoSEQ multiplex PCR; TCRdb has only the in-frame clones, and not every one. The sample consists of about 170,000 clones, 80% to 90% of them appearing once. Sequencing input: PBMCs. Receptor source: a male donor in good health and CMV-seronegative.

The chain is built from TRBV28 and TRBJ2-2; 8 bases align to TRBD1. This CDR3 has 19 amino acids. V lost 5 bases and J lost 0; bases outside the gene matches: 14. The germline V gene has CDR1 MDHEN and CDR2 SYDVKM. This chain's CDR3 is CASSPPPRDRLTNTGELFF. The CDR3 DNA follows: TGTGCCAGCAGTCCCCCCCCTAGGGACAGGCTCACGAACACCGGGGAGCTGTTTTTT. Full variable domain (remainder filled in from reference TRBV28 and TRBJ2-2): DVKVTQSSRYLVKRTGEKVFLECVQDMDHENMFWYRQDPGLGLRLIYFSYDVKMKEKGDIPEGYSVSREKKERFSLILESASTNQTSMYLCASSPPPRDRLTNTGELFFGEGSRLTVL.

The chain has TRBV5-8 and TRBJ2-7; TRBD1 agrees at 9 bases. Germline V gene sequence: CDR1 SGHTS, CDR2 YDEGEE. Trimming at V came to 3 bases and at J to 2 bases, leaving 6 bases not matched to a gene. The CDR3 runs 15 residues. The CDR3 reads CASSSGTGKTYEQYF. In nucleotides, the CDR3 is TGTGCCAGCAGCTCCGGGACAGGGAAAACCTACGAGCAGTACTTC.

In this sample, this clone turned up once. CDR3 in DNA: TGTGCCAGTAACGGCGGGGGGACCTACAATGAGCAGTTCTTC. Its translation is CASNGGGTYNEQFF. The rearrangement uses TRBV19 and TRBJ2-1; TRBD2 matches 8 bases. Germline V lookup: CDR1 LNHDA, CDR2 SQIVND (reference sequence). V trimming: 7 bases; J trimming: 2 bases; junction bases outside the gene matches: 4. The CDR3 length is 14 residues.

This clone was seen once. The CDR3 protein is CASRPPGLAGGGNEQFF. In nucleotides, the CDR3 is TGTGCCAGTAGACCCCCGGGACTAGCGGGAGGAGGGAATGAGCAGTTCTTC. The V gene is TRBV19, the J gene TRBJ2-1; 15 nucleotides line up with TRBD2. Germline V lookup: CDR1 LNHDA, CDR2 SQIVND (reference sequence). The CDR3 contains 17 residues. V was clipped by 6 bases and J by 7 bases; unmatched bases: 10. Combining the CDR3 with reference TRBV19 and TRBJ2-1 gives the whole variable domain DGGITQSPKYLFRKEGQNVTLSCEQNLNHDAMYWYRQDPGQGLRLIYYSQIVNDFQKGDIAEGYSVSREKKESFPLTVTSAQKNPTAFYLCASRPPGLAGGGNEQFFGPGTRLTVL.

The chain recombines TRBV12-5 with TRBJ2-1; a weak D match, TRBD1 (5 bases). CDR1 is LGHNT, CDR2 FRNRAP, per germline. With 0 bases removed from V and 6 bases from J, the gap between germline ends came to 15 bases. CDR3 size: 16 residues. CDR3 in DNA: TGTGCTAGTGGTTTGGTTTCAGGCAGGGCCCTCAATGAGCAGTTCTTC. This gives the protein CASGLVSGRALNEQFF.

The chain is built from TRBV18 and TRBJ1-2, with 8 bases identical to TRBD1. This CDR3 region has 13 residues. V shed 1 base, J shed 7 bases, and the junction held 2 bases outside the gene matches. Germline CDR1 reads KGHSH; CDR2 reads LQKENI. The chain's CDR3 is CASSPLDRAGYTF. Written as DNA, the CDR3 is TGTGCCAGCTCACCACTGGACAGGGCTGGCTACACCTTC. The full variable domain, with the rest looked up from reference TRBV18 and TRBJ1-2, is NAGVMQNPRHLVRRRGQEARLRCSPMKGHSHVYWYRQLPEEGLKFMVYLQKENIIDESGMPKERFSAEFPKEGPSILRIQQVVRGDSAAYFCASSPLDRAGYTFGSGTRLTVV.

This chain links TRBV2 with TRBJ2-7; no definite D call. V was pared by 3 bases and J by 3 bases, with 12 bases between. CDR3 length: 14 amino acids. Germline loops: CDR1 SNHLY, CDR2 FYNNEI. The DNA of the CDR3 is TGTGCCAGCAGTGAGGCAGGCATTGACTACGAGCAGTACTTC. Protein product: CASSEAGIDYEQYF.

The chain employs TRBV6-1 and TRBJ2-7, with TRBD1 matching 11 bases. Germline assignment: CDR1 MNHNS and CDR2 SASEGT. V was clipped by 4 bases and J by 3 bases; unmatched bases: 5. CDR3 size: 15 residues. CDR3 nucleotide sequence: TGTGCCAGCAGTGGGGGGACAGGGGGTATCTACGAGCAGTACTTC. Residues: CASSGGTGGIYEQYF.

In DNA, the CDR3 is TGTGCCAGTAGTATCCCCGGGGTAGCGGTACTCTCTGGGGCCAACGTCCTGACTTTC. The encoded protein is CASSIPGVAVLSGANVLTF. The chain combines TRBV19 with TRBJ2-6; TRBD2 might be the D (6 bases). The germline V gene encodes CDR1 LNHDA and CDR2 SQIVND (reference sequence). The CDR3 contains 19 residues. V shed 3 bases and J shed 0 bases, with 18 bases lying between them.

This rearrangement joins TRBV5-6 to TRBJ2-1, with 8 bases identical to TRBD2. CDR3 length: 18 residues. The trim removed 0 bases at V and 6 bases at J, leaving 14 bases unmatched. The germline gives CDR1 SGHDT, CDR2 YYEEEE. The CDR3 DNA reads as TGTGCCAGCAGCTTGGCCTTGCTCCACGGGAGGGGGGGCAATGAGCAGTTCTTC. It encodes CASSLALLHGRGGNEQFF.

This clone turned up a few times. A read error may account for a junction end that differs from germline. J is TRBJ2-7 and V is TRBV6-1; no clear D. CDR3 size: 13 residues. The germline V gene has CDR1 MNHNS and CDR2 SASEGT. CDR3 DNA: TGTGCCAGCAGGGTTACTCCCTCCGACGAGCAGTACTTC. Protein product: CASRVTPSDEQYF.

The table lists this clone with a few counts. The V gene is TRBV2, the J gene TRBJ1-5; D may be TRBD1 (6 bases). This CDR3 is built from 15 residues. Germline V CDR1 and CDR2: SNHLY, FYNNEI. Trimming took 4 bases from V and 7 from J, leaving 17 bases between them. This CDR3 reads CASSVTGLVYQPQHF. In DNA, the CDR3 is TGTGCCAGCAGTGTTACAGGGTTGGTATACCAGCCCCAGCATTTT. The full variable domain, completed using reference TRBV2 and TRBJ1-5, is EPEVTQTPSHQVTQMGQEVILRCVPISNHLYFYWYRQILGQKVEFLVSFYNNEISEKSEIFDDQFSVERPDGSNFTLKIRSTKLEDSAMYFCASSVTGLVYQPQHFGDGTRLSIL.

CDR3 nucleotide sequence: TGTGCCAGCAGCTTGGTCGGGACAGGGCAAGGCTACACCTTC. Its translation is CASSLVGTGQGYTF. The V and J genes are TRBV5-4 and TRBJ1-2, with TRBD1 matching 9 bases. Germline assignment: CDR1 SGHNT and CDR2 YYREEE (reference sequence). This CDR3 has 14 amino acids. V shed 0 bases and J 8 bases; nucleotides not matched to a gene: 5. Variable domain in full (rest from reference TRBV5-4 and TRBJ1-2): ETGVTQSPTHLIKTRGQQVTLRCSSQSGHNTVSWYQQALGQGPQFIFQYYREEENGRGNFPPRFSGLQFPNYSSELNVNALELDDSALYLCASSLVGTGQGYTFGSGTRLTVV.

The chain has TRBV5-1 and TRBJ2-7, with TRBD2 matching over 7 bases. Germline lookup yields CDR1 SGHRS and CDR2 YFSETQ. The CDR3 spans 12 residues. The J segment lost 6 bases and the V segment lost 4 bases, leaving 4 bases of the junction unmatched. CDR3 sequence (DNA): TGCGCCAGCAGCCCGGGGGGAGGCGAGCAGTACTTC. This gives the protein CASSPGGGEQYF.

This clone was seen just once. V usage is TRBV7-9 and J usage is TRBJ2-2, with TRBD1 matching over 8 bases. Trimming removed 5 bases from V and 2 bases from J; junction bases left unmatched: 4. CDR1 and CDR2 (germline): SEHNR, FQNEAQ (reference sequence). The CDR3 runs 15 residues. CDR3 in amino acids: CASSPGTGNTGELFF. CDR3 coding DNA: TGTGCCAGCAGCCCCGGGACAGGCAACACCGGGGAGCTGTTTTTT. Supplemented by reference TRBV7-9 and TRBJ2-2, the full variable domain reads DTGVSQNPRHKITKRGQNVTFRCDPISEHNRLYWYRQTLGQGPEFLTYFQNEAQLEKSRLLSDRFSAERPKGSFSTLEIQRTEQGDSAMYLCASSPGTGNTGELFFGEGSRLTVL.

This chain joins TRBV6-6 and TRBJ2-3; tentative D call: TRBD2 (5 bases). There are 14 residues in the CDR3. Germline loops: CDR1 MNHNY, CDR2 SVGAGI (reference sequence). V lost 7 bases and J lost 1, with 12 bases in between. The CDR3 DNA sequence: TGTGCCAGCACTTTACTAGACGGCACAGATACGCAGTATTTT. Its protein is CASTLLDGTDTQYF.

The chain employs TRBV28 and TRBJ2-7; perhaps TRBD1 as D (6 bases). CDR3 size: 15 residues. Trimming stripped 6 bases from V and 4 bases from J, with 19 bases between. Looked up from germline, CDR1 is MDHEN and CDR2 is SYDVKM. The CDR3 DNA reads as TGTGCCAGCAGGTCCGAATTACAGGGTGGGTACGAGCAGTACTTC. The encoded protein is CASRSELQGGYEQYF.

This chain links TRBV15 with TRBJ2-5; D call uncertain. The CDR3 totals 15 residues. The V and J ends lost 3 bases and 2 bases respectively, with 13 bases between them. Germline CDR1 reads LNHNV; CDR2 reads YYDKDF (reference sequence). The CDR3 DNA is TGTGCCACCAGCAGGCTTCGCGAAGAGCAAGAGACCCAGTACTTC. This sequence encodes CATSRLREEQETQYF.

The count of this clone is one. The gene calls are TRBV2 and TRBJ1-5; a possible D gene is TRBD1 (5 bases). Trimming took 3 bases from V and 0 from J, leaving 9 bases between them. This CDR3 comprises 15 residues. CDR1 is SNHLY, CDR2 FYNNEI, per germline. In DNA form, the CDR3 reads TGTGCCAGCAGTGAGGCAGGGCTTAGCAATCAGCCCCAGCATTTT. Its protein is CASSEAGLSNQPQHF. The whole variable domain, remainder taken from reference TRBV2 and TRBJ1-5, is EPEVTQTPSHQVTQMGQEVILRCVPISNHLYFYWYRQILGQKVEFLVSFYNNEISEKSEIFDDQFSVERPDGSNFTLKIRSTKLEDSAMYFCASSEAGLSNQPQHFGDGTRLSIL.

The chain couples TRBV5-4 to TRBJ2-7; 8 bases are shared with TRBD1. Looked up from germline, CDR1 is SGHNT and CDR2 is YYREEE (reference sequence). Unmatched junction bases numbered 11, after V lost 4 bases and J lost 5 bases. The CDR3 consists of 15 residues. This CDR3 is CASSPVGQGFHEQYF. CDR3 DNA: TGTGCCAGCAGCCCCGTCGGACAGGGATTCCACGAGCAGTACTTC.

For the CDR3, the DNA is TGCGCCAGCAGCTTGACCGGGACTAGTATCAATGAGCAGTTCTTC. Encoded protein: CASSLTGTSINEQFF. The gene calls are TRBV5-1 and TRBJ2-1; 8 bases map to TRBD2. CDR3 length equals 15 residues. V trimming: 1 base; J trimming: 6 bases; junction bases outside the gene matches: 6. CDR1 and CDR2 from the germline V gene are SGHRS and YFSETQ.

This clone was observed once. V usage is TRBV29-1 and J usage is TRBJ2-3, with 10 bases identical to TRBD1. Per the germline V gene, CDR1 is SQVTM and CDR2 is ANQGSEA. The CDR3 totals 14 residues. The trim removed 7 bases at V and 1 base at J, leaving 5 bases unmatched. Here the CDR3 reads CSAPGTGGTDTQYF. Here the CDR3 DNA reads TGCAGCGCCCCCGGGACAGGGGGCACAGATACGCAGTATTTT.

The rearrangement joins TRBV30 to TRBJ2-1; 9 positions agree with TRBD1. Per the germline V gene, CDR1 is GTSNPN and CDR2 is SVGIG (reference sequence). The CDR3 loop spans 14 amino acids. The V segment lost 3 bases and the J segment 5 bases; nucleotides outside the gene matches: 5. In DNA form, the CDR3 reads TGTGCCTGGAGCCACGGGACAGGGCACAATGAGCAGTTCTTC. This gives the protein CAWSHGTGHNEQFF.